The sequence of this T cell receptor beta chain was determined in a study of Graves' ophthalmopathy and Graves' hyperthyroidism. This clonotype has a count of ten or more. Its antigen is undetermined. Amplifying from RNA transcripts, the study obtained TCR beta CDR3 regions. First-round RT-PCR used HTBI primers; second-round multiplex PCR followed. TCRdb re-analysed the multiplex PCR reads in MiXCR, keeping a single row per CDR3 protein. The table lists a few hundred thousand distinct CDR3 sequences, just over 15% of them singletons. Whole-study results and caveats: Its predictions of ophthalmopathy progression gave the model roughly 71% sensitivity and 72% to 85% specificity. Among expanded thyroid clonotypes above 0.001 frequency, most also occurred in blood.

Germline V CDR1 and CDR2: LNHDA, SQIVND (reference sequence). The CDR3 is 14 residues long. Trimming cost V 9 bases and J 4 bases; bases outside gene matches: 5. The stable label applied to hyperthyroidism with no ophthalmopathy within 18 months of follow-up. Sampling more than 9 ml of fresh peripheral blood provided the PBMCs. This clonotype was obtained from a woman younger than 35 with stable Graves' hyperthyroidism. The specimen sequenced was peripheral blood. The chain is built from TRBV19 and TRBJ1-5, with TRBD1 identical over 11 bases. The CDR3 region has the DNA TGTGCCAGCCTGGACAGGGGGCTGAATCAGCCCCAGCATTTT. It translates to CASLDRGLNQPQHF.